The T cell receptor (beta chain) described here comes from a study of control samples from healthy donors and cancer patients. The CDR3 sequence is 16 residues long. Germline V CDR1 and CDR2: SGDLS, YYNGEE. J was trimmed by 0 bases and V by 4 bases; bases with no gene match: 7. The table came from immunoSEQ multiplex PCR; TCRdb's copy has only in-frame clones and leaves some out. The sample shows under 150,000 clones, 88% of them seen only once. The sequenced sample was blood. V gene TRBV9 combines with J gene TRBJ2-3; 8 bases align to TRBD1. This sequence was found in a man aged 35-49 years in good health. CDR3 nucleotide sequence: TGTGCCAGCAGCTCTTCGACAGGGGTGAGCACAGATACGCAGTATTTT. Translating gives CASSSSTGVSTDTQYF.